A selection of T cell receptor beta chains follows, all from one sample in a study of CD8 T cells in ankylosing spondylitis. From the 5' RACE reads, TCRdb called clonotypes with MiXCR, one entry per CDR3 protein. The sample holds about 330,000 distinct CDR3 sequences, under 8.5% seen once. Sequenced: blood, either unsorted or a sorted T cell fraction (not recorded which). The source is a male donor with ankylosing spondylitis. The CDR3 runs from the conserved cysteine through the conserved F or W. A D gene is named only where the DNA matches it firmly. Some rows have no size entry. The others give once, few or many, or a class for an expanded clone.

>.|TRBJ2-1|TRBV4-2|many
TGTGCCAGCAGCCCCCCCCCAGGACGGAGTGAGCAGTTCTTC
CASSPPPGRSEQFF
>.|TRBJ1-2|TRBV29-1|.
TGCAGCGTCATGGCGCAGGGTATGGATGGCTACACCTTC
CSVMAQGMDGYTF
>TRBD2|TRBJ2-1|TRBV12-3/TRBV12-4|few
TGTGCCAGCAGTGGGACTAGCGGGAGGAATGAGCAGTTCTTC
CASSGTSGRNEQFF
>TRBD1|TRBJ2-7|TRBV27|few
TGTGCCAGCAGTTCCACCGGGACAGGGCGTAGGGAGCAGTACTTC
CASSSTGTGRREQYF
>.|TRBJ2-7|TRBV9|.
TGTGCCAGCAGCTACCACGACGGCTACGAGCAGTACTTC
CASSYHDGYEQYF
>.|TRBJ1-4|TRBV7-9|.
TGTGCCAGCAGCTTGCTCGTCCGAGGAGAAAAACTGTTTTTT
CASSLLVRGEKLFF
>.|TRBJ2-5|TRBV6-5|.
TGTGCCAGCAGTTCTGGGGCAAACCAAGAGACCCAGTACTTC
CASSSGANQETQYF
>TRBD1|TRBJ2-5|TRBV5-4|.
TGTGCCAGCAGCCTTCAGGGCAGGGGGCAAGAGACCCAGTACTTC
CASSLQGRGQETQYF
>.|TRBJ1-6|TRBV7-8|.
TGTGCCAGCAGCTCCCCGCGAGGCAATTCACCCCTCCACTTT
CASSSPRGNSPLHF
>TRBD2|TRBJ2-2|TRBV5-5|many
TGTGCCAGCAGCAGTCTAGCGGGAGTCGCTGCGGGCGGGGAGCTGTTTTTT
CASSSLAGVAAGGELFF
>TRBD1|TRBJ2-7|TRBV29-1|many
TGCAGCGTTGACGGGACAGGTTCCTACGAGCAGTACTTC
CSVDGTGSYEQYF
>.|TRBJ1-1|TRBV18|few
TGTGCCAGCCGGGGTGCAGGGCCGAACACTGAAGCTTTCTTT
CASRGAGPNTEAFF
>.|TRBJ2-5|TRBV28|.
TGTGCCAGCAGTTTCGCAGGGTCCGGGAGTAGAGAGACCCAGTACTTC
CASSFAGSGSRETQYF
>.|TRBJ2-1|TRBV10-2|.
TGCGCCAGCAGGATGGAGGCTGGCGGAGACCACTACAATGAGCAGTTCTTC
CASRMEAGGDHYNEQFF
>TRBD2|TRBJ2-7|TRBV10-3|many
TGTGCCATTGGGACTAGCGGAGTCCTAGCTCGCGAGCAGTACTTC
CAIGTSGVLAREQYF
>.|TRBJ1-2|TRBV30|few
TGTGCCTGGAGTGTACGCGGGAGTGGCTACACCTTC
CAWSVRGSGYTF
>.|TRBJ2-3|TRBV24-1|many
TGTGCCACCAGTGACCAACAAGATACGCAGTATTTT
CATSDQQDTQYF
>TRBD1|TRBJ2-1|TRBV7-9|many
TGTGCCAGCGTAGGGACAGTGCTCAATGAGCAGTTCTTC
CASVGTVLNEQFF
>.|TRBJ2-1|TRBV9|.
TGTGCCAGCAGCGTAGGAATTAGGGACTATGAGCAGTTCTTC
CASSVGIRDYEQFF
>.|TRBJ1-6|TRBV6-1|.
TGTGCCAGCAGGCGGGGCTCCTATAATTCACCCCTCCACTTT
CASRRGSYNSPLHF